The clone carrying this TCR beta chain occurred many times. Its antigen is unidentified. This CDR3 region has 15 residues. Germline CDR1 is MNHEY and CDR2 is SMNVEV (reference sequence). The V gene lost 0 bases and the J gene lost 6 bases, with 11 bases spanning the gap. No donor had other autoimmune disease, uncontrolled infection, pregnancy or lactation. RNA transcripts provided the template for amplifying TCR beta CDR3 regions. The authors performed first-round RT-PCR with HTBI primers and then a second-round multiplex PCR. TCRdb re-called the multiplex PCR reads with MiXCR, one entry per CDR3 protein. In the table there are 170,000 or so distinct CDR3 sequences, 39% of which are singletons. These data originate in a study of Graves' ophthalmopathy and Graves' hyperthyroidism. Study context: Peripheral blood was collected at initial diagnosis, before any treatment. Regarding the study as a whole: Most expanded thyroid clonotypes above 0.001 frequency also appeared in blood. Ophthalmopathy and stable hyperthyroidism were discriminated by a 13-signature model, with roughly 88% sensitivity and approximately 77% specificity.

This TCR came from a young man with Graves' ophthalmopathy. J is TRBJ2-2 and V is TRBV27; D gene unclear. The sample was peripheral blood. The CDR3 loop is CASSLSLRIPGELFF. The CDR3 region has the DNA TGTGCCAGCAGTTTATCCCTCAGGATCCCCGGGGAGCTGTTTTTT.